One and the same sample provided the 29 T cell receptor beta chains below, sequenced in a study of CXCR3-negative and CXCR3-positive naive CD8 T cells (dated by TCRdb to between 2018 and 2021). Instrument on record: NextSeq 550. The Human TCR Profiling Kit (MiLaboratory) was used to make UMI-labeled 5' RACE TRB cDNA libraries. The reads underwent TCRdb reprocessing, giving one record for each CDR3 protein sequence and no DNA. The data table for this sample lists 70,000 to 95,000 distinct CDR3 sequences. The ten largest clones represent around 1.8% of the sample. The sequencing sample was made of naive CXCR3- CD8+ T cells from blood. The cell subset or site label here, explained by the study, means: CD45RO-CCR7+CD27+CD95- naive CD8+ T cells lacking CXCR3 (TNR3-). The receptor set was obtained from a human donor in good health. Some clones in this sample may be carry-over from other donors' samples.

CDR3 residues: CASSQEAGTGANVLTF. This chain connects TRBV4-3 to TRBJ2-6; TCRdb proposes TRBD2, but this gene call is untestable without DNA. CDR3 size: 16 residues. Germline values: CDR1 LGHNA, CDR2 YSLEER.

The V gene is TRBV29-1, the J gene TRBJ2-7. CDR1 is SQVTM, CDR2 ANQGSEA, per germline. CDR3 length equals 12 residues. The CDR3 protein is CSVVEASYEQYF.

This sequence joins TRBV4-1 and TRBJ1-2; TCRdb's D gene call, TRBD1, goes unchecked for lack of DNA. Looked up from germline, CDR1 is MGHRA and CDR2 is YSYEKL. The CDR3 runs to 17 residues. The CDR3 region is CASSQHSQGADVYGYTF.

This chain uses TRBV10-3 with TRBJ2-2. The germline gives CDR1 ENHRY, CDR2 SYGVKD. The CDR3 contains 13 residues. The CDR3 here is CAILEDLTGELFF.

CDR3 sequence reads: CASSPYRTTPENEQFF. The rearrangement uses TRBV2 and TRBJ2-1; TCRdb selects TRBD2, and the lack of DNA leaves this call unchecked. The CDR3 has 16 amino acids. Per the germline V gene, CDR1 is SNHLY and CDR2 is FYNNEI.

This sequence joins TRBV29-1 and TRBJ2-7. The length of the CDR3 is 15 residues. The germline V gene has CDR1 SQVTM and CDR2 ANQGSEA. This CDR3 reads CSAVVLTTNSYEQYF.

The chain has TRBV4-2 and TRBJ2-5; with no DNA, the TCRdb D assignment of TRBD1 cannot be verified. Per germline, CDR1 LGHNA and CDR2 YNFKEQ. This CDR3 is 14 amino acids long. CDR3 residues: CASSPTNPGDTQYF.

The chain employs TRBV20-1 and TRBJ2-1; with no DNA, the TCRdb D assignment of TRBD2 cannot be verified. CDR1 DFQATT and CDR2 SNEGSKA come from the germline V gene (reference sequence). This CDR3 contains 16 residues. The CDR3: CSARDKASAFFGEQFF.

V gene TRBV6-5 combines with J gene TRBJ2-7; there is no DNA to check the TCRdb D call of TRBD2. This CDR3 has 16 amino acids. CDR1 and CDR2 (germline): MNHEY, SVGAGI. The CDR3 loop is CASSYSRLGGTYEQYF.

The rearrangement joins TRBV19 to TRBJ2-1; the D call of TRBD1 rests on TCRdb alone, since no DNA is present to check it. CDR1 and CDR2 (germline): LNHDA, SQIVND (reference sequence). This CDR3 contains 16 residues. CDR3 protein: CASSIKVGGLYNEQFF.

This sequence joins TRBV28 and TRBJ2-5; the TRBD1 assignment by TCRdb is unverifiable without DNA. CDR3 length: 13 amino acids. Germline CDR1 is MDHEN and CDR2 is SYDVKM. The CDR3 region is CASRLTGAETQYF.

The rearrangement links TRBV11-3 to TRBJ2-7; TCRdb's D call of TRBD2 is untestable without DNA. The CDR3 is made up of 14 amino acids. The germline gives CDR1 SGHNT, CDR2 YENEEA. CDR3 residues: CASSPSLLTYEQYF.

V and J are TRBV29-1 and TRBJ2-7; with no DNA, the TCRdb D assignment of TRBD1 cannot be verified. CDR3 size: 13 residues. Germline V gives CDR1 SQVTM, CDR2 ANQGSEA. CDR3 region: CSIVGGDSYEQYF.

This chain connects TRBV28 to TRBJ2-2; TCRdb indicates TRBD2, and absent DNA this call remains unverified. Germline V gene sequence: CDR1 MDHEN, CDR2 SYDVKM. This CDR3 is built from 14 residues. The CDR3 spells CASRLLAEHGELFF.

V and J are TRBV5-4 and TRBJ1-2. This CDR3 comprises 14 residues. Germline-derived CDR1 and CDR2 are SGHNT and YYREEE (reference sequence). The CDR3: CASSLRGLGYGYTF.

V usage is TRBV6-5 and J usage is TRBJ1-2. The V gene's germline CDR1 is MNHEY and CDR2 SVGAGI. CDR3 length equals 16 residues. The CDR3 is CASSYRTWEFNYGYTF.

This sequence joins TRBV7-9 and TRBJ2-1; the D call of TRBD2 rests on TCRdb alone, since no DNA is present to check it. CDR3 length equals 15 residues. Germline V gene sequence: CDR1 SEHNR, CDR2 FQNEAQ (reference sequence). The CDR3 loop reads CASSSKASGGDEQFF.

The gene calls are TRBV7-9 and TRBJ2-1; the TRBD2 assignment by TCRdb is unverifiable without DNA. CDR1 and CDR2 from the germline V gene are SEHNR and FQNEAQ (reference sequence). The CDR3 length is 15 residues. The chain's CDR3 is CASSLVGGAYNEQFF.

V gene TRBV4-3 combines with J gene TRBJ2-7; TCRdb's D call of TRBD1 is untestable without DNA. Per germline, CDR1 LGHNA and CDR2 YSLEER. This CDR3 is 16 amino acids long. The CDR3 sequence is CASSQGSGTGAYEQYF.

The rearrangement joins TRBV29-1 to TRBJ2-7. The CDR3 loop spans 13 amino acids. Germline-derived CDR1 and CDR2 are SQVTM and ANQGSEA. Here the CDR3 reads CSVESSTAYEQYF.

The chain is built from TRBV7-9 and TRBJ1-3. The CDR3 has 15 amino acids. Per germline, CDR1 SEHNR and CDR2 FQNEAQ (reference sequence). CDR3 protein: CASSAGTGSGDTIYF.

This chain uses TRBV21-1 with TRBJ2-2; TCRdb selects TRBD1, and the lack of DNA leaves this call unchecked. TRBV21-1 corresponds to a pseudogene. The CDR3 is 17 residues long. Here the CDR3 reads CASSDFTGTGDSGELFF.

V and J are TRBV29-1 and TRBJ2-7; the D call of TRBD1 rests on TCRdb alone, since no DNA is present to check it. This CDR3 contains 14 residues. Germline V gene data show CDR1 as SQVTM and CDR2 as ANQGSEA. The CDR3 loop is CSALMTGADYEQYF.

V gene TRBV4-2 combines with J gene TRBJ2-4; TCRdb calls TRBD1, which cannot be checked without DNA. There are 18 residues in the CDR3. Per germline, CDR1 LGHNA and CDR2 YNFKEQ. The CDR3 reads CASSQRTGRGGGKNIQYF.

This clonotype is classed as medium-sized by frequency. The J gene is TRBJ2-7, the V gene TRBV10-1; TCRdb names TRBD2, which stays unverified in the absence of DNA. Germline assignment: CDR1 WNHNN and CDR2 SYGVQD (reference sequence). CDR3 size: 15 residues. This chain's CDR3 is CASSESGVLGHEQYF.

The chain has TRBV5-6 and TRBJ2-5; TCRdb selects TRBD2, and the lack of DNA leaves this call unchecked. The CDR3 is made up of 19 amino acids. CDR1 is SGHDT, CDR2 YYEEEE, per germline. The CDR3 spells CASSPVGTSGSPSVETQYF.

The gene calls are TRBV9 and TRBJ2-2; as DNA is missing, the TRBD1 call by TCRdb cannot be tested. Germline-derived CDR1 and CDR2 are SGDLS and YYNGEE. This CDR3 is 12 amino acids long. CDR3 sequence: CASSRGSGELFF.

This chain joins TRBV28 and TRBJ2-7; TCRdb calls TRBD2, which cannot be checked without DNA. Germline V lookup: CDR1 MDHEN, CDR2 SYDVKM. This CDR3 is 14 amino acids long. CDR3 loop: CASRPLAGGWEQYF.

The genes are TRBV5-5 and TRBJ1-1. Germline-derived CDR1 and CDR2 are SGHKS and YYEKEE (reference sequence). The CDR3 length is 14 residues. CDR3 amino acids: CASSLGVEYTEAFF.